This TCR beta chain derives from a study of blood T cell repertoires in COVID-19. Study-wide background: Samples came from the United States, Italy and Spain, spanning acute and convalescent COVID-19. PBMCs, B-cell-depleted T cells, or T cells provided the cDNA or gDNA that made up the material.

In the source study's methods: Researchers report that nucleated cell counts were estimated from reference gene primer amplification. Measured with immunoSEQ multiplex PCR; TCRdb has only the in-frame clones, and not every one. V and J calls and clone size are copied from that table; D and trimming were computed from the DNA. The sample gives more than 150,000 clones, more than 60% of which show up once; roughly 12% is in the top ten. The CDR3 is 13 amino acids. Germline V lookup: CDR1 SGHRS, CDR2 YFSETQ. V lost 0 bases and J lost 8, with 11 bases in between. The receptor's source is a man over 45 who had recovered from COVID-19. The sequenced sample was peripheral blood. V and J are TRBV5-1 and TRBJ1-2; possible D gene TRBD1, 5 bases. CDR3 nucleotide sequence: TGCGCCAGCAGCTTGGCTCCGACAGAGGGCTACACCTTC. Residues: CASSLAPTEGYTF.